This is a list of T cell receptor beta chains from one sample in a study of T-cell memory formation after mild COVID-19. From the 5' RACE reads, TCRdb called clonotypes with MiXCR, one entry per CDR3 protein. The sample holds 540,000 or so distinct CDR3 sequences, roughly 20% seen once. The sequenced material came from PBMCs or a T cell subset sorted from them (not recorded which). These receptors originate from an adult woman who had mild COVID-19 (a few samples of this study predate the infection). Cell type and time point are not known. CDR3s include the opening cysteine and the closing phenylalanine or tryptophan. The order of the fields is CDR3 protein, CDR3 DNA, D gene, J gene, clone size, V gene. D genes are given only for firm matches. Size tells how often a clone was seen (once, few, many) or the class of an expanded clone, and some rows leave it out.

CDR3: CASRTIQGTGNTIYF; DNA: TGTGCCAGCAGGACCATACAGGGAACTGGAAACACCATATATTTT; D: .; J: TRBJ1-3; size: .; V: TRBV12-3/TRBV12-4
CDR3: CASSLVGSVAGELFF; DNA: TGCGCCAGCAGCTTGGTCGGGAGCGTCGCCGGGGAGCTGTTTTTT; D: .; J: TRBJ2-2; size: .; V: TRBV5-1
CDR3: CASSFTKRSGTVFSF; DNA: TGTGCCAGCAGCTTTACAAAACGGTCCGGGACCGTCTTTTCTTTC; D: .; J: TRBJ2-1; size: few; V: TRBV7-8
CDR3: CASSFSDQRSYEQYF; DNA: TGTGCCAGCAGCTTTTCGGACCAACGGTCCTACGAGCAGTACTTC; D: .; J: TRBJ2-7; size: .; V: TRBV7-9
CDR3: CASSPGPGGDNYGYTF; DNA: TGTGCCAGCAGCCCCGGGCCAGGGGGCGATAACTATGGCTACACCTTC; D: TRBD1; J: TRBJ1-2; size: .; V: TRBV7-3
CDR3: CASSMRQGKGDEQYF; DNA: TGTGCCAGTAGTATGCGACAGGGGAAGGGTGACGAGCAGTACTTC; D: TRBD1; J: TRBJ2-7; size: .; V: TRBV19
CDR3: CASTRMGQGAADTQYF; DNA: TGTGCCAGCACCAGAATGGGACAGGGGGCGGCAGATACGCAGTATTTT; D: TRBD1; J: TRBJ2-3; size: .; V: TRBV6-1
CDR3: CASSLGQNAPLHF; DNA: TGTGCCAGCAGCCTCGGACAAAACGCTCCCCTCCACTTT; D: .; J: TRBJ1-6; size: .; V: TRBV6-1
CDR3: CASSQDRGVEQYF; DNA: TGCGCCAGCAGCCAAGATCGGGGGGTCGAGCAGTACTTC; D: TRBD2; J: TRBJ2-7; size: few; V: TRBV4-3
CDR3: CASSLRSGDEQFF; DNA: TGCGCCAGCAGCTTGAGAAGCGGAGATGAGCAGTTCTTC; D: .; J: TRBJ2-1; size: few; V: TRBV5-1
CDR3: CATSDSAGTVYGYTF; DNA: TGTGCCACCAGTGATTCCGCCGGGACAGTGTATGGCTACACCTTC; D: TRBD1; J: TRBJ1-2; size: .; V: TRBV24-1
CDR3: CASSQGTGVGYTF; DNA: TGTGCCAGCAGCCAAGGCACAGGGGTTGGCTACACCTTC; D: TRBD1; J: TRBJ1-2; size: .; V: TRBV14
CDR3: CASSLGGQGRYEQYF; DNA: TGTGCCAGCAGTCTTGGGGGACAGGGGCGCTACGAGCAGTACTTC; D: TRBD1; J: TRBJ2-7; size: .; V: TRBV6-5
CDR3: CASSNVGSYEQYF; DNA: TGTGCCAGTAGTAATGTCGGGTCCTACGAGCAGTACTTC; D: .; J: TRBJ2-7; size: few; V: TRBV19
CDR3: CASSKGQVNYGYTF; DNA: TGTGCCAGCAGCAAAGGACAGGTCAACTATGGCTACACCTTC; D: TRBD1; J: TRBJ1-2; size: .; V: TRBV12-3/TRBV12-4
CDR3: CASSRRLAAYTGELFF; DNA: TGTGCCAGCAGCCGTCGTCTAGCGGCTTACACCGGGGAGCTGTTTTTT; D: TRBD2; J: TRBJ2-2; size: few; V: TRBV7-3
CDR3: CASNELGWDTQYF; DNA: TGTGCCAGCAACGAACTAGGGTGGGATACGCAGTATTTT; D: .; J: TRBJ2-3; size: .; V: TRBV6-6
CDR3: CASSLEDGEQFF; DNA: TGCGCCAGCAGCTTGGAAGACGGGGAGCAGTTCTTC; D: .; J: TRBJ2-1; size: .; V: TRBV5-1
CDR3: CASSPISLRGELFF; DNA: TGTGCCAGCAGCCCCATTTCGCTACGCGGGGAGCTGTTTTTT; D: .; J: TRBJ2-2; size: .; V: TRBV7-9
CDR3: CASSFRRDYYNEQFF; DNA: TGTGCCAGCAGTTTTAGGCGCGACTACTACAATGAGCAGTTCTTC; D: .; J: TRBJ2-1; size: .; V: TRBV12-3/TRBV12-4
CDR3: CASSLGAYGTDTQYF; DNA: TGTGCCAGCAGCTTGGGGGCCTACGGCACAGATACGCAGTATTTT; D: .; J: TRBJ2-3; size: few; V: TRBV7-8
CDR3: CASSYSTGTDTQYF; DNA: TGTGCCAGCAGTTACTCGACAGGCACAGATACGCAGTATTTT; D: .; J: TRBJ2-3; size: once; V: TRBV6-6